This note documents a single T cell receptor beta chain sequence. Here immunoSEQ multiplex PCR was the method, and the copy in TCRdb shows in-frame clones only, minus some. The sample records around 97,000 clones, 85% to 95% being singletons. The sample originates from a study of T cell changes during pregnancy in multiple sclerosis. Trimming shortened V by 3 bases and J by 7 bases, and 16 bases separated the two germline ends. There are 14 residues in the CDR3. CDR1 and CDR2 from the germline V gene are KGHSH and LQKENI. The chain has TRBV18 and TRBJ2-7; tentative D call: TRBD2 (5 bases). This TCR was recovered from a female donor with multiple sclerosis, enrolled in a pregnancy study. The sample here was peripheral blood, taken after pregnancy. For the CDR3, the DNA is TGTGCCAGCTCACCGGTTTCGGCGGGTCGGGAGCAGTACTTC. Translating it yields CASSPVSAGREQYF.